The 10 T cell receptor beta chains given below trace back to one sample, sequenced in a study of Graves' ophthalmopathy and Graves' hyperthyroidism. RNA transcripts were the source from which TCR beta CDR3 regions were amplified. Scientists carried out first-round RT-PCR using HTBI primers and then a second-round multiplex PCR. One entry per CDR3 protein results from TCRdb running MiXCR on the multiplex PCR reads. The sample consists of over a million distinct CDR3 sequences, about two fifths of them appearing once. The material sequenced was peripheral blood or thyroid tissue (not recorded which). These receptors all stem from an adult man with Graves' hyperthyroidism.

The chain is built from TRBV12-3 or TRBV12-4 and TRBJ2-5; 10 nucleotides match TRBD1. Germline trimming cut 6 bases from V and 2 bases from J; bases unmatched to any gene: 6. The CDR3 contains 15 residues. The CDR3 DNA reads TGTGCCAGCAGCCAAGGGACAGGGGCTCAAGAGACCCAGTACTTC. Its protein product is CASSQGTGAQETQYF.

There are many counts of this clonotype. This chain connects TRBV7-4 to TRBJ1-5; 8 nucleotides align to TRBD1. This CDR3 comprises 15 residues. In germline, CDR1 is SGHVT, CDR2 SQSDAQ. The ends lost 1 base at V and 3 bases at J; junction bases unmatched: 2. The CDR3 sequence is CASSLETGDNQPQHF. DNA of the CDR3: TGTGCCAGCAGCTTAGAGACAGGGGACAATCAGCCCCAGCATTTT.

The chain recombines TRBV7-9 with TRBJ2-7, with 11 nucleotides matching TRBD2. The CDR3 covers 15 residues. V dropped 4 bases and J dropped 2; count of bases not matched to a gene: 4. Germline CDR1 and CDR2: SEHNR and FQNEAQ (reference sequence). The CDR3 nucleotides are TGTGCCAGCAGCTCGCCGGGACTAGCGGCCTACGAGCAGTACTTC. Its translation is CASSSPGLAAYEQYF.

This clonotype was seen ten or more times. The chain carries TRBV29-1 and TRBJ2-7; 11 bases align to TRBD2. This CDR3 region has 15 residues. Germline lookup yields CDR1 SQVTM and CDR2 ANQGSEA. The V and J ends lost 5 bases and 0 bases, in that order; junction bases with no gene match: 6. CDR3 coding DNA: TGCAGCGTTAGGACTAGCGGGCTGAGCTCCTACGAGCAGTACTTC. It yields the protein CSVRTSGLSSYEQYF.

This clonotype appeared once. One base away lies a much larger clone, so this may be a sequencing read error. The V call is TRBV6-2 or TRBV6-3, the J call TRBJ2-7; D remains unclear. The CDR3 is 12 amino acids. Per germline, CDR1 MNHEY and CDR2 SVGEGT. CDR3 in amino acids: CASSRSKVEHYF. The CDR3 coding sequence is TGTGCCAGCAGTCGCAGTAAGGTCGAGCACTACTTC.

V is TRBV10-3 and J is TRBJ2-5; 9 bases are shared with TRBD1. V lost 6 bases and J lost 5; bases outside the gene matches: 10. The CDR3 runs 15 residues. Germline values: CDR1 ENHRY, CDR2 SYGVKD. CDR3 bases: TGTGCCATCAGCCAGACGGGACAGGGAGGCGAGACCCAGTACTTC. Translation: CAISQTGQGGETQYF.

This clonotype came up a few times. V usage is TRBV12-3 or TRBV12-4 and J usage is TRBJ1-2; D remains unclear. There are 15 residues in the CDR3. V was shortened by 3 bases and J by 7 bases, with 18 bases between the two germline ends. The CDR3 sequence: CASSFSKPGWGGYTF. The CDR3 DNA sequence: TGTGCCAGCAGTTTTTCTAAACCTGGATGGGGTGGCTACACCTTC.

Written as DNA, the CDR3 is TGCAGCGTTGGTGACGGCAGGGTGGGTAATTCACCCCTCCACTTT. Its protein product is CSVGDGRVGNSPLHF. The J gene is TRBJ1-6, the V gene TRBV29-1; tentative D call: TRBD1 (5 bases). V lost 4 bases and J 6 bases, leaving 16 bases between the germline ends. The CDR3 has 15 amino acids. CDR1 and CDR2 (germline): SQVTM, ANQGSEA. Filled out from reference TRBV29-1 and TRBJ1-6, the complete variable domain reads SAVISQKPSRDICQRGTSLTIQCQVDSQVTMMFWYRQQPGQSLTLIATANQGSEATYESGFVIDKFPISRPNLTFSTLTVSNMSPEDSSIYLCSVGDGRVGNSPLHFGNGTRLTVT.

CDR3 bases: TGTGCCAGCAGTCTCACTGGGCCCGGGGACGCCTACGAGCAGTACTTC. Translation gives CASSLTGPGDAYEQYF. The rearrangement links TRBV28 to TRBJ2-7; D may match TRBD1 or TRBD2 (5 bases each). Germline V lookup: CDR1 MDHEN, CDR2 SYDVKM. This CDR3 has 16 amino acids. The germline V and J ends were trimmed by 5 bases and 2 bases, with 19 bases remaining between them.

Turning to this clonotype: One end of the junction varies from germline; a read error may be responsible. This rearrangement joins TRBV12-3 or TRBV12-4 to TRBJ2-6, with 9 bases identical to TRBD2. This CDR3 is built from 18 residues. The CDR3 nucleotides are TGTGCCAGCAGTTTACGCTCTAGCGGGGCCTCTGGGGACAACGTCCTGACTTTC. This encodes CASSLRSSGASGDNVLTF.